This is a list of T cell receptor beta chains from one sample in a study of shared clonotypes between healthy human individuals. Here immunoSEQ multiplex PCR was the method, and the copy in TCRdb shows in-frame clones only, minus some. The sample lists 75,000 to 100,000 clones, over 40% occurring once. The source material was PBMCs. These receptors were taken from a woman in her thirties or forties in good health. Some clones in this sample may be carry-over from other donors' samples. CDR3s include the opening cysteine and the closing phenylalanine or tryptophan. Rows give clone size only sometimes, using once, few, many, or a class for an expanded clone.

abundance: NA
v_gene: TRBV15
CDR3aa: CATSRDEGDYEQYF

abundance: few
v_gene: TRBV28
CDR3aa: CASSLILAGVVYEQYF

abundance: few
v_gene: TRBV30
CDR3aa: CAWSLAPYNEQFF

abundance: NA
v_gene: TRBV5-1
CDR3aa: CASSLNWDSRYYEQYF

abundance: NA
v_gene: TRBV29-1
CDR3aa: CSVGRQGATEQYF

abundance: NA
v_gene: TRBV5-1
CDR3aa: CASSPGTSGRAGDTQYF

abundance: NA
v_gene: TRBV2
CDR3aa: CASSEVGRGLGYTF

abundance: NA
v_gene: TRBV11-2
CDR3aa: CASSLPQLSKQFF

abundance: NA
v_gene: TRBV5-1
CDR3aa: CASSFGTGATNEKLFF

abundance: NA
v_gene: TRBV30
CDR3aa: CAWSAANVLTF

abundance: NA
v_gene: TRBV9
CDR3aa: CASSPPGGAQHF

abundance: few
v_gene: TRBV19
CDR3aa: CASSMEGYEQYF

abundance: many
v_gene: TRBV5-4
CDR3aa: CASSSGTSGILYEQYF

abundance: once
v_gene: TRBV9
CDR3aa: CASSPPGQGARGYTF

abundance: many
v_gene: TRBV28
CDR3aa: CASSFSLGTPFLEQFF

abundance: many
v_gene: TRBV29-1
CDR3aa: CSVQRGQGAYEQYF

abundance: many
v_gene: TRBV15
CDR3aa: CATSRAFVTTTDTQYF

abundance: NA
v_gene: TRBV6-1
CDR3aa: CASSSPYIYEQYF

abundance: NA
v_gene: TRBV27
CDR3aa: CASSSRQDSWEQYF

abundance: NA
v_gene: TRBV7-2
CDR3aa: CASSPRGGPGEQYF

abundance: NA
v_gene: TRBV27
CDR3aa: CDSSLGRGEQYF

abundance: NA
v_gene: TRBV7-9
CDR3aa: CASSQDPSYEQYF

abundance: NA
v_gene: TRBV30
CDR3aa: CAWLTGADSNEQFF

abundance: many
v_gene: TRBV5-4
CDR3aa: CASSPGTDSYEQYF

abundance: NA
v_gene: TRBV9
CDR3aa: CASSVGRAAYEQYF

abundance: few
v_gene: TRBV5-1
CDR3aa: CASSLFRGEAIIYNEQFF

abundance: few
v_gene: TRBV5-5
CDR3aa: CASSLGNIQYF

abundance: NA
v_gene: TRBV7-9
CDR3aa: CASSHSGTLPYNEQFF

abundance: few
v_gene: TRBV7-3
CDR3aa: CASSLLPGAGGPAGELFF